The 26 T cell receptor beta chains reported below all come from one sample, sequenced in a study of blood T cell repertoires in COVID-19. The assay was immunoSEQ multiplex PCR, and TCRdb's table has in-frame clones only and misses some. The sample holds about 150,000 clones, 84% seen once. Sequencing used peripheral blood. These receptors came from a man aged 25 to 40 with COVID-19, enrolled during active disease.

The rearrangement uses TRBV4-1 and TRBJ2-1, with TRBD2 matching over 12 bases. CDR1 MGHRA and CDR2 YSYEKL come from the germline V gene. V lost 4 bases to trimming and J lost 7 bases; unmatched junction nucleotides: 17. The CDR3 extends over 19 amino acids. DNA of the CDR3: TGCGCCAGCAGCCCAACCCTACGGACTAGCGGGAAAAGTGAGAATGAGCAGTTCTTC. Protein: CASSPTLRTSGKSENEQFF.

This clone was seen more than once but under ten times. The V call is TRBV6-5, the J call TRBJ2-7; possible D gene TRBD2, 5 bases. The CDR3 has 15 residues. The V and J ends lost 6 bases and 3 bases respectively, with 18 bases between them. The germline V gene has CDR1 MNHEY and CDR2 SVGAGI. The CDR3 DNA reads TGTGCCAGCAGCCCCGGCGCACTCGGAGGCTACGAGCAGTACTTC. It translates to CASSPGALGGYEQYF.

The chain has TRBV13 and TRBJ2-3; D gene unclear. Trimming pared 4 bases from V and 0 bases from J, leaving 14 bases between. The length of the CDR3 is 16 residues. Germline loops: CDR1 PRHDT, CDR2 FYEKMQ (reference sequence). The CDR3 sequence: CASSSRMAASTDTQYF. The CDR3 nucleotides are TGTGCCAGCAGCTCCCGGATGGCGGCCAGCACAGATACGCAGTATTTT.

The V call is TRBV24-1, the J call TRBJ2-1; maybe TRBD2 (5 bases). The CDR3 runs to 14 residues. Trimming removed 0 bases at V and 4 bases at J, with 6 bases between. In germline, CDR1 is KGHDR, CDR2 SFDVKD. The DNA for the CDR3 is TGTGCCACCAGTGATTTGCGGGGTTACAATGAGCAGTTCTTC. This encodes CATSDLRGYNEQFF.

V gene TRBV6-5 combines with J gene TRBJ2-3, with D possibly TRBD2 on 5 matching bases. Germline CDR1 MNHEY, CDR2 SVGAGI. Trimming took off 2 bases at V and 4 bases at J, with 13 bases between the two ends. The length of the CDR3 is 15 residues. CDR3: CASSYGPGSADTQYF. CDR3 DNA sequence: TGTGCCAGCAGTTACGGCCCGGGATCTGCAGATACGCAGTATTTT.

The chain is built from TRBV28 and TRBJ2-1, with D perhaps matching TRBD2 (6 bases). CDR3 length: 14 amino acids. Germline V gives CDR1 MDHEN, CDR2 SYDVKM. V was trimmed by 1 base and J by 5 bases, leaving 9 bases between them. The CDR3 DNA sequence: TGTGCCAGCAGTTTATTTGGGGGGAACAATGAGCAGTTCTTC. This translates into CASSLFGGNNEQFF.

The genes are TRBV6-1 and TRBJ2-4, with D tentatively TRBD2 (6 bases). The V gene lost 0 bases and the J gene lost 2 bases, with 17 bases spanning the gap. In germline, CDR1 is MNHNS, CDR2 SASEGT. The CDR3 runs 18 residues. Here the CDR3 reads CASSEALLASASKNIQYF. The CDR3 nucleotides read TGTGCCAGCAGTGAAGCGCTTTTGGCTAGCGCCTCCAAAAACATTCAGTACTTC.

The chain couples TRBV2 to TRBJ2-1; D may be TRBD2 (5 bases). CDR1 and CDR2 (germline): SNHLY, FYNNEI. This CDR3 spans 14 amino acids. The V and J ends lost 4 bases and 3 bases respectively, with 10 bases between them. The CDR3 loop is CASSAGSGYNEQFF. In DNA, the CDR3 is TGTGCCAGCAGTGCGGGGAGTGGCTACAATGAGCAGTTCTTC.

This clone was counted a few times. V usage is TRBV7-8 and J usage is TRBJ1-2, with TRBD1 identical over 7 bases. The CDR3 totals 14 residues. Trimming cost V 0 bases and J 10 bases; bases outside gene matches: 8. Germline-derived CDR1 and CDR2 are SGHVS and FQNEAQ. CDR3 sequence reads: CASSLASGGGSYTF. CDR3 in DNA: TGTGCCAGCAGCTTAGCCTCCGGAGGGGGCTCCTACACCTTC.

The chain employs TRBV20-1 and TRBJ2-7; TRBD2 matches 11 bases. The CDR3 has 15 residues. The V gene end was trimmed by 3 bases and the J gene end by 6 bases; junction bases not matched to a gene: 10. Germline CDR1 DFQATT, CDR2 SNEGSKA (reference sequence). CDR3 sequence: CSASTSGSWGLEQYF. Written as DNA, the CDR3 is TGCAGTGCTAGTACTAGCGGGAGTTGGGGCCTCGAGCAGTACTTC.

The chain couples TRBV7-6 to TRBJ2-7, with TRBD2 as a possible D gene (6 bases). From germline, CDR1 is SGHVS and CDR2 FNYEAQ. Trimming took off 2 bases at V and 2 bases at J, with 10 bases between the two ends. The CDR3 covers 14 residues. Written as DNA, the CDR3 is TGTGCCAGCAGCTTAACCGGGAGCCCCTACGAGCAGTACTTC. Encoded protein: CASSLTGSPYEQYF. The full variable domain, with the rest looked up from reference TRBV7-6 and TRBJ2-7, is GAGVSQSPRYKVTKRGQDVALRCDPISGHVSLYWYRQALGQGPEFLTYFNYEAQQDKSGLPNDRFSAERPEGSISTLTIQRTEQRDSAMYRCASSLTGSPYEQYFGPGTRLTVT.

The rearrangement uses TRBV6-5 and TRBJ1-2; D is undetermined. V lost 6 bases and J 5 bases, leaving 10 bases between the germline ends. The CDR3 contains 12 residues. Germline CDR1 is MNHEY and CDR2 is SVGAGI. The CDR3, as DNA: TGTGCCAGCAGAATCGAGAGTTATGGCTACACCTTC. Translating gives CASRIESYGYTF.

The CDR3 region has the DNA TGTGCCACCAGCAGAGTCAGGGGGCAGTACGAGCAGTACTTC. It specifies CATSRVRGQYEQYF. The rearrangement joins TRBV15 to TRBJ2-7, with 8 bases matching TRBD1. Germline V gene lookup returns CDR1 LNHNV and CDR2 YYDKDF (reference sequence). The CDR3 is 14 residues long. V trimming: 1 base; J trimming: 4 bases; junction bases outside the gene matches: 3.

This chain connects TRBV11-2 to TRBJ1-1, with no clear D. Trimming stripped 3 bases from V and 1 base from J, with 9 bases between. There are 14 residues in the CDR3. In germline, CDR1 is SGHAT, CDR2 FQNNGV. The CDR3 protein is CASSFSPQNTEAFF. CDR3 nucleotides: TGTGCCAGCAGCTTTTCCCCACAGAACACTGAAGCTTTCTTT.

The rearrangement joins TRBV4-1 to TRBJ1-1, with TRBD1 matching 9 bases. The CDR3 is made up of 13 amino acids. Germline trimming cut 4 bases from V and 3 bases from J; bases unmatched to any gene: 0. From germline, CDR1 is MGHRA and CDR2 YSYEKL. CDR3 residues: CASSRDRDTEAFF. The CDR3 bases are TGCGCCAGCAGCCGGGACAGGGACACTGAAGCTTTCTTT.

The chain employs TRBV6-5 and TRBJ1-3; D gene unclear. The V gene's germline CDR1 is MNHEY and CDR2 SVGAGI. The CDR3 is 14 amino acids. Trimming took 8 bases from V and 2 from J, leaving 13 bases between them. CDR3 in DNA: TGTGCCAGCGGAAGAGGGAGCACTGGAAACACCATATATTTT. This sequence encodes CASGRGSTGNTIYF.

The chain joins TRBV28 to TRBJ2-7; D possibly corresponds to TRBD2 (7 bases). The V gene lost 7 bases and the J gene lost 0 bases, with 16 bases spanning the gap. The CDR3 runs to 15 residues. Germline CDR1 MDHEN, CDR2 SYDVKM. The CDR3 sequence is CASTWGGPFSYEQYF. The CDR3 DNA follows: TGTGCCAGCACCTGGGGGGGGCCCTTCTCCTACGAGCAGTACTTC.

This chain connects TRBV10-3 to TRBJ2-7; 12 positions match TRBD2. Trimming removed 0 bases from V and 5 bases from J; junction bases left unmatched: 2. The CDR3 contains 15 residues. Germline V gives CDR1 ENHRY, CDR2 SYGVKD. In nucleotides, the CDR3 is TGTGCCATCAGTGAGTCGACTAGCGGGAGCGACGAGCAGTACTTC. Protein product: CAISESTSGSDEQYF.

The rearrangement uses TRBV4-1 and TRBJ1-6, with TRBD1 as a possible D gene (5 bases). V lost 4 bases and J lost 8, with 12 bases in between. This CDR3 contains 14 residues. Germline CDR1 is MGHRA and CDR2 is YSYEKL. The CDR3 sequence: CASSPPFRDSPLHF. The CDR3 DNA reads as TGCGCCAGCAGCCCCCCGTTCAGGGATTCACCCCTCCACTTT.

The V call is TRBV5-1, the J call TRBJ2-3, with 16 positions matching TRBD2. CDR1 is SGHRS, CDR2 YFSETQ, per germline. The junction had 1 base not matched to a gene; V was cut back by 2 bases and J by 4 bases. CDR3 length: 16 residues. CDR3 sequence (DNA): TGCGCCAGCAGCTTTGGGACTAGCGGGAGGGCAGATACGCAGTATTTT. It yields the protein CASSFGTSGRADTQYF.

This chain uses TRBV28 with TRBJ2-7, with D maybe TRBD2 (6 bases). Looked up from germline, CDR1 is MDHEN and CDR2 is SYDVKM. Trimming left V 5 bases short and J 3 bases short, with 17 bases between. The CDR3 has 15 residues. In nucleotides, the CDR3 is TGTGCCAGCAGTGCGGGGACCTCGGCGGGCTACGAGCAGTACTTC. It specifies CASSAGTSAGYEQYF.

The V gene is TRBV7-9, the J gene TRBJ2-1; 10 bases match TRBD1. The germline gives CDR1 SEHNR, CDR2 FQNEAQ (reference sequence). V shed 5 bases, J shed 6 bases, and the junction held 7 bases outside the gene matches. The CDR3 contains 15 residues. The CDR3 DNA is TGTGCCAGCAGCATCCACCGGGACAGGGGCAATGAGCAGTTCTTC. This translates into CASSIHRDRGNEQFF.

Of note for this clone: Mismatch with germline at one junction end may stem from a read error. This chain joins TRBV7-7 and TRBJ2-5; TRBD2 matches at 11 bases. There are 17 residues in the CDR3. Germline CDR1 is SSHAT and CDR2 is FNYEAQ (reference sequence). For the CDR3, the DNA is TGTGCTAGCAGCTTAGAAGCGGCTAGCGGGAGGTATGAGACCCAGTACTTC. Encoded protein: CASSLEAASGRYETQYF.

The chain joins TRBV28 to TRBJ2-7; 12 bases line up with TRBD1. This CDR3 has 15 residues. V gave up 6 bases and J gave up 5 bases; unmatched junction bases: 8. Germline-derived CDR1 and CDR2 are MDHEN and SYDVKM. Here the CDR3 DNA reads TGTGCCAGCAGATATACCGGGACAGGGGGCGACGAGCAGTACTTC. Protein sequence: CASRYTGTGGDEQYF.

This clone was detected only once. The chain carries TRBV2 and TRBJ2-7; 13 nucleotides agree with TRBD2. CDR1 and CDR2 (germline): SNHLY, FYNNEI. The CDR3 totals 13 residues. V gave up 7 bases and J gave up 6 bases; unmatched junction bases: 3. CDR3 sequence: CASIGLAGVEQYF. The CDR3 DNA reads as TGTGCCAGCATAGGACTAGCGGGAGTCGAGCAGTACTTC. Full variable domain (outside the CDR3, taken from reference TRBV2 and TRBJ2-7): EPEVTQTPSHQVTQMGQEVILRCVPISNHLYFYWYRQILGQKVEFLVSFYNNEISEKSEIFDDQFSVERPDGSNFTLKIRSTKLEDSAMYFCASIGLAGVEQYFGPGTRLTVT.

This clone showed up just a few times. The chain is built from TRBV18 and TRBJ2-1; TRBD2 aligns across 16 bases. CDR3 length: 18 amino acids. J lost 6 bases, V lost 6 bases, and 11 bases had no gene match. Germline lookup yields CDR1 KGHSH and CDR2 LQKENI. CDR3 nucleotide sequence: TGTGCCAGCTCCCAACCGGGACTAGCGGGAGGGTTGCCCAATGAGCAGTTCTTC. As protein: CASSQPGLAGGLPNEQFF. The whole variable domain, filled in from reference TRBV18 and TRBJ2-1, reads NAGVMQNPRHLVRRRGQEARLRCSPMKGHSHVYWYRQLPEEGLKFMVYLQKENIIDESGMPKERFSAEFPKEGPSILRIQQVVRGDSAAYFCASSQPGLAGGLPNEQFFGPGTRLTVL.